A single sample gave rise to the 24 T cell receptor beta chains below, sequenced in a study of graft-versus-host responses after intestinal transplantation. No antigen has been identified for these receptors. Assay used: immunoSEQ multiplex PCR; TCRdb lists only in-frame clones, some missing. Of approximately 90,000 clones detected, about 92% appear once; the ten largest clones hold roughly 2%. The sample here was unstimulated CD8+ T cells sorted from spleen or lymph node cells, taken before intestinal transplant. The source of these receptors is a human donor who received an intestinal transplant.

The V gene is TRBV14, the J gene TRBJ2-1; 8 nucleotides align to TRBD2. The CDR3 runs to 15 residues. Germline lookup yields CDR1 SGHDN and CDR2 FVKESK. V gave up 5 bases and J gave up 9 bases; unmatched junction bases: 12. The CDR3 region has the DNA TGTGCCAGCAGCACCCAAAGCGTACTAGCGGCTGAGCAGTTCTTC. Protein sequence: CASSTQSVLAAEQFF.

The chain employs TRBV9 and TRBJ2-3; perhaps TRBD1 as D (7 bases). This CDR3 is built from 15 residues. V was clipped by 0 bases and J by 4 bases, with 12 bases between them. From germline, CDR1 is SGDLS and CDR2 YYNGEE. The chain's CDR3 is CASSVAGGGADTQYF. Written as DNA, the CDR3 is TGTGCCAGCAGCGTAGCTGGAGGGGGCGCAGATACGCAGTATTTT.

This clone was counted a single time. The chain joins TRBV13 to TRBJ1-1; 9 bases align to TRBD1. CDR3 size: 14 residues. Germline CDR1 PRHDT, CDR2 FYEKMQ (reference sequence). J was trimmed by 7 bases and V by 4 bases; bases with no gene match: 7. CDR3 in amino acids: CASSSYRGLNEAFF. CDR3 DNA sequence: TGTGCCAGCAGCTCATACAGGGGGCTAAATGAAGCTTTCTTT.

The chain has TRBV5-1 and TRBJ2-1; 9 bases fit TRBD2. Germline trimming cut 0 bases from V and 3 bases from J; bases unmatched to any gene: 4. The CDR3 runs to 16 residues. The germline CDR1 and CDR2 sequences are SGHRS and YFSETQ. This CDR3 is CASSLGAGGIYNEQFF. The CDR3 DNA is TGCGCCAGCAGCTTGGGGGCGGGGGGGATCTACAATGAGCAGTTCTTC.

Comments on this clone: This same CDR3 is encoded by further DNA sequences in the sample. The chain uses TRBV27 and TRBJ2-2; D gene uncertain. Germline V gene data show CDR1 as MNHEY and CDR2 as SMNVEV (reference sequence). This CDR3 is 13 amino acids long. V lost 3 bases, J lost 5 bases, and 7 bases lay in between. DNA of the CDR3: TGTGCCAGCAGTTTTGGCGGAACCGGGGAGCTGTTTTTT. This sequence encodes CASSFGGTGELFF.

The CDR3 nucleotides read TGTGCCAGCAGCGTAGAAAGTACTCTTCTTTCCTATGGCTACACCTTC. Encoded protein: CASSVESTLLSYGYTF. This chain links TRBV9 with TRBJ1-2; D gene ambiguous. Per the germline V gene, CDR1 is SGDLS and CDR2 is YYNGEE. This CDR3 is 16 amino acids long. V shed 0 bases and J shed 4 bases, with 16 bases lying between them. The full variable domain, rest sourced from reference TRBV9 and TRBJ1-2, is DSGVTQTPKHLITATGQRVTLRCSPRSGDLSVYWYQQSLDQGLQFLIQYYNGEERAKGNILERFSAQQFPDLHSELNLSSLELGDSALYFCASSVESTLLSYGYTFGSGTRLTVV.

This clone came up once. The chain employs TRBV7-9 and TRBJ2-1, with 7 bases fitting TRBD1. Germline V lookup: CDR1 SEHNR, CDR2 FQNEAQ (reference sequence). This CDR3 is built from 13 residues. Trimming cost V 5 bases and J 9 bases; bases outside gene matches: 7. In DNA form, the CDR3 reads TGTGCCAGCAGCACGACAGGGTCGGGTGAGCAGTTCTTC. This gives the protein CASSTTGSGEQFF.

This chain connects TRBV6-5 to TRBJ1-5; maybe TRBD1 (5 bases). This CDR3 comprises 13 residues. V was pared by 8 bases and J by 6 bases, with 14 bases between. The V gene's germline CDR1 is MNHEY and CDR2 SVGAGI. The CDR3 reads CASGRGGGQPQHF. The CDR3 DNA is TGTGCCAGCGGCCGGGGGGGTGGTCAGCCCCAGCATTTT.

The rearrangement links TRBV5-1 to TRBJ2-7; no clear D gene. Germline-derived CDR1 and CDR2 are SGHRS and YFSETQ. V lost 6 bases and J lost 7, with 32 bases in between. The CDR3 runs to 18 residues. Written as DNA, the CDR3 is TGCGCCAGCACCCCGCGGTGGTGGGTATCGAACGCAACCGAAGAGCAGTACTTC. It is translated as CASTPRWWVSNATEEQYF.

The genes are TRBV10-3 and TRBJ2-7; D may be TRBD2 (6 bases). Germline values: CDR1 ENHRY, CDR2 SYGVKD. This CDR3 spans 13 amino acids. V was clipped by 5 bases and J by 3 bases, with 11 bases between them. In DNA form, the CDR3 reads TGTGCCATCAGTTCCGGGAGCCGCTACGAGCAGTACTTC. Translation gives CAISSGSRYEQYF.

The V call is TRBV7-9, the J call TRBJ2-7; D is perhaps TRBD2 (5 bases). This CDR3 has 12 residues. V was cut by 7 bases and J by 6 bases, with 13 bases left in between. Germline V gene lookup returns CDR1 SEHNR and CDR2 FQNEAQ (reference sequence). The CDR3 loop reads CASTSGGGEQYF. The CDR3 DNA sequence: TGTGCCAGCACCTCCGGAGGTGGCGAGCAGTACTTC.

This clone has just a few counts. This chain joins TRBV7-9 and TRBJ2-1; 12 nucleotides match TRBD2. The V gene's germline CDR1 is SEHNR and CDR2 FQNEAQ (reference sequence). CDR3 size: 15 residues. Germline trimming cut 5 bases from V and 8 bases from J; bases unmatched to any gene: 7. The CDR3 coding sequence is TGTGCCAGCAGCCCCCTAGCGGGGGGGCTGGATGAGCAGTTCTTC. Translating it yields CASSPLAGGLDEQFF.

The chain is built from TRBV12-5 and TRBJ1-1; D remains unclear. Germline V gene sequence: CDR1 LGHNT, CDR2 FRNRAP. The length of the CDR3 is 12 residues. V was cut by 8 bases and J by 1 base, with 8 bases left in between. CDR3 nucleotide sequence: TGTGCTAGTTCGTACACGAACACTGAAGCTTTCTTT. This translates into CASSYTNTEAFF.

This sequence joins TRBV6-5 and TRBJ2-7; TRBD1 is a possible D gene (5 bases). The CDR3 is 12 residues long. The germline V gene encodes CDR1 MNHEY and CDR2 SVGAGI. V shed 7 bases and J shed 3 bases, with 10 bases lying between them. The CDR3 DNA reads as TGTGCCAGCACCTCGACAGTCTACGAGCAGTACTTC. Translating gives CASTSTVYEQYF.

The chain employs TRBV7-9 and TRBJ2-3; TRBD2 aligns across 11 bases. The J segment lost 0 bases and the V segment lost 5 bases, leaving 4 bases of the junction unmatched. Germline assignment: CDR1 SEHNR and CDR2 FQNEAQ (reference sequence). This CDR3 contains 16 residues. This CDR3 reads CASSRTSGPSTDTQYF. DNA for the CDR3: TGTGCCAGCAGCCGGACTAGCGGGCCGAGCACAGATACGCAGTATTTT.

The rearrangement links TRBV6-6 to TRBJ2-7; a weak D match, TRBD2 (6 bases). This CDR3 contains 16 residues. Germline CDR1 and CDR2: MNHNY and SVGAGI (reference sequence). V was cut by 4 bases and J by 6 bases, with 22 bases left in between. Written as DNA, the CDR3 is TGTGCCAGCAGTTTAGGGATCTCGGGAGTACAAGGCGAGCAGTACTTC. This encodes CASSLGISGVQGEQYF.

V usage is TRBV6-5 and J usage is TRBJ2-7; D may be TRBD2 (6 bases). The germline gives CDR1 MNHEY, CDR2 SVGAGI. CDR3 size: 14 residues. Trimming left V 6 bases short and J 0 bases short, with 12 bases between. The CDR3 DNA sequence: TGTGCCAGCAGCCCTCTCGGGGGCTCCTACGAGCAGTACTTC. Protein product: CASSPLGGSYEQYF.

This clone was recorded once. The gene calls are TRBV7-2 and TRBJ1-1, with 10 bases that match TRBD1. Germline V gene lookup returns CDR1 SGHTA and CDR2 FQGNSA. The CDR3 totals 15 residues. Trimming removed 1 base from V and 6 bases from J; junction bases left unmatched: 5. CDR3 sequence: CASSLGTGGRAEAFF. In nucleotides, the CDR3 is TGTGCCAGCAGCTTAGGGACAGGGGGGAGGGCTGAAGCTTTCTTT.

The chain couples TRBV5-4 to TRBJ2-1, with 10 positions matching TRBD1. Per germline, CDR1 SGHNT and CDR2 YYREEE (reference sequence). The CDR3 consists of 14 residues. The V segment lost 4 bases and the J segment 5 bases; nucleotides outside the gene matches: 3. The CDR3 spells CASSTGQGNNEQFF. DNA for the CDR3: TGTGCCAGCAGCACGGGACAGGGGAACAATGAGCAGTTCTTC.

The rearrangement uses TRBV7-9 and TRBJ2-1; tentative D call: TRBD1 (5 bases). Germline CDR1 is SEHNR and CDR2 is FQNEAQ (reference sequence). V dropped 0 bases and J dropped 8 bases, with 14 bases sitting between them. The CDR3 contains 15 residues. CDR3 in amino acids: CASSLARQGKHEQFF. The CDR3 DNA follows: TGTGCCAGCAGCTTAGCCCGCCAGGGCAAGCATGAGCAGTTCTTC. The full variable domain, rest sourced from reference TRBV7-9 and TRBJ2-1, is DTGVSQNPRHKITKRGQNVTFRCDPISEHNRLYWYRQTLGQGPEFLTYFQNEAQLEKSRLLSDRFSAERPKGSFSTLEIQRTEQGDSAMYLCASSLARQGKHEQFFGPGTRLTVL.

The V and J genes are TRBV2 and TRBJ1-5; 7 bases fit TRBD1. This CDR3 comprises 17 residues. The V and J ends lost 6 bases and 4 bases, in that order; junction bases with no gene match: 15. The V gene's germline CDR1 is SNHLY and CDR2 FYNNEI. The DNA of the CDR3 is TGTGCCAGCAGGAGTCCCGCGGGACAGCGACTTAATCAGCCCCAGCATTTT. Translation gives CASRSPAGQRLNQPQHF.

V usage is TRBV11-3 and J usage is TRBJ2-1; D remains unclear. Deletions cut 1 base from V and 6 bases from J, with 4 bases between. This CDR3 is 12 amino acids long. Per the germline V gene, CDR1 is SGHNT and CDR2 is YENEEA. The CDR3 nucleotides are TGTGCCAGCAGCTTAGCGGGCAATGAGCAGTTCTTC. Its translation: CASSLAGNEQFF.

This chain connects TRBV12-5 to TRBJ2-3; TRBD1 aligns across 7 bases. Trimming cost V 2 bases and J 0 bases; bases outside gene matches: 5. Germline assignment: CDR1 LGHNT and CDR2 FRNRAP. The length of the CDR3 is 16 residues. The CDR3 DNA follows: TGTGCTAGTGGTTTGCCGCGACAGGGAAGCACAGATACGCAGTATTTT. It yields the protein CASGLPRQGSTDTQYF.

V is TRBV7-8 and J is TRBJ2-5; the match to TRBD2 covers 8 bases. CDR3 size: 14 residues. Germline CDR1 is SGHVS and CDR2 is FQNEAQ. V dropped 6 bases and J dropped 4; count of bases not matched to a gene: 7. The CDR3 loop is CASRIFSGGETQYF. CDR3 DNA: TGTGCCAGCAGAATATTCAGCGGGGGAGAGACCCAGTACTTC. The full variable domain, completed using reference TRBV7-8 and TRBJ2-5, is GAGVSQSPRYKVAKRGQDVALRCDPISGHVSLFWYQQALGQGPEFLTYFQNEAQLDKSGLPSDRFFAERPEGSVSTLKIQRTQQEDSAVYLCASRIFSGGETQYFGPGTRLLVL.